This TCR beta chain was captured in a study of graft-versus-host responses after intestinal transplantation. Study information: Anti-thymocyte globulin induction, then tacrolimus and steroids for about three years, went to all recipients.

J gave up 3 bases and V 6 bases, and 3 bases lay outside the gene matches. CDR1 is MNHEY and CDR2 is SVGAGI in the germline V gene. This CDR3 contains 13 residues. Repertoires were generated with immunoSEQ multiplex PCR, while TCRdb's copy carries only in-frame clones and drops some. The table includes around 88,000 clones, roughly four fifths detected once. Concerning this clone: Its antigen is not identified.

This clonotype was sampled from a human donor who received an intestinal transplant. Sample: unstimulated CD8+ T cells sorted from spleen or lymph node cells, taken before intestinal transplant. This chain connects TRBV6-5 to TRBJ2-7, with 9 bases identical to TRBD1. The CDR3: CASRPGQGYEQYF. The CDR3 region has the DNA TGTGCCAGCAGGCCGGGACAGGGCTACGAGCAGTACTTC.